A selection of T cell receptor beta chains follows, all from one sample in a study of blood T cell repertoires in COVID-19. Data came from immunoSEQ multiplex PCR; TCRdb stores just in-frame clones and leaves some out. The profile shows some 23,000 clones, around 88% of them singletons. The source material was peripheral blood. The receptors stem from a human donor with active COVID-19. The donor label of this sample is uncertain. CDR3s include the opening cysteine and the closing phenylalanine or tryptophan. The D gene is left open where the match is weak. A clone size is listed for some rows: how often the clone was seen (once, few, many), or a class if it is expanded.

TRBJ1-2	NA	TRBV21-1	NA	TGTGCCAGCAGTAAGAATGACAGTCCGACCTATGGCTACACCTTC	CASSKNDSPTYGYTF
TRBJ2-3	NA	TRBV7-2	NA	TGTGCCAGCAGCTTAAGAGGAGGCGGGACAGATACGCAGTATTTT	CASSLRGGGTDTQYF
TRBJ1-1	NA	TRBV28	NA	TGTGCCAGCAGGGCAGCCGGGGGTAACACTGAAGCTTTCTTT	CASRAAGGNTEAFF
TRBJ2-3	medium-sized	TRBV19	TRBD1	TGTGCCACCTACGGACAGGGGAATGGCACAGATACGCAGTATTTT	CATYGQGNGTDTQYF
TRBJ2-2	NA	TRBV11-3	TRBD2	TGTGCCAGCAGCCTAGCAGGGACTAGCTTGACCGGGGAGCTGTTTTTT	CASSLAGTSLTGELFF
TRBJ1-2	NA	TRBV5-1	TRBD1	TGCGCCAGCCAGACCGGGACAGCCTATGGCTACACCTTC	CASQTGTAYGYTF
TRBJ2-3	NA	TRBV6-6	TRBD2	TGTGCCACCAAACCGAGCGGGAGAAGCACAGATACGCAGTATTTT	CATKPSGRSTDTQYF
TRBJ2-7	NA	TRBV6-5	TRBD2	TGTGCCACGCGATCGACTAGCGGACTCTACGAGCAGTACTTC	CATRSTSGLYEQYF
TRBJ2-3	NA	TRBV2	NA	TGTGCCAGCAGGGAAACCGGGACTGTGACAGATACGCAGTATTTT	CASRETGTVTDTQYF
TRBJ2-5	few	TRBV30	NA	TGTGCCTGTCGACCCGGGGAAGAGACCCAGTACTTC	CACRPGEETQYF
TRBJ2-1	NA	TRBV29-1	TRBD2	TGCAGCGTTAGGACTAGCGGGAGGGCCATAGAGCAGTTCTTC	CSVRTSGRAIEQFF
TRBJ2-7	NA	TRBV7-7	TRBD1	TGTGCTAGCAGCTTAGGACAGGATCCCTCCTACGAGCAGTACTTC	CASSLGQDPSYEQYF
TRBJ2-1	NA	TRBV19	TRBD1	TGTGCCAGTAGTATAGAGGGCCTGCGGGACAGGGATGAGCAGTTCTTC	CASSIEGLRDRDEQFF
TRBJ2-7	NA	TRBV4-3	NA	TGCGCCAGCAGCCAAGGGAGTGTCGGATACGAGCAGTACTTC	CASSQGSVGYEQYF
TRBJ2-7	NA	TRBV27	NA	TGTGCCAGCAGAAGGGGGGGGTGGGACTACGAGCAGTACTTC	CASRRGGWDYEQYF
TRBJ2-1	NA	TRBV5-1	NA	TGCGCCAGCAGCTTGTTGTCTAGAGAGAATGAGCAGTTCTTC	CASSLLSRENEQFF
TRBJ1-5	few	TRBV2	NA	TGTGCCAGCAGTCGTCGGAGATTGATGACTCAGCCCCAGCATTTT	CASSRRRLMTQPQHF
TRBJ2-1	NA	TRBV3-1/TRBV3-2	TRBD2	TGTGCCAGCAGCCAAGGGTTTAGCGGGCTGGGTGAGCAGTTCTTC	CASSQGFSGLGEQFF
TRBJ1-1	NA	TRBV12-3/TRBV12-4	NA	TGTGCCAGCAGGTACGGGGTTGAAGCTTTCTTT	CASRYGVEAFF
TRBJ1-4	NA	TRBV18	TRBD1	TGTGCCAGCTCACTCAGACAGGGAGAAGAAAAACTGTTTTTT	CASSLRQGEEKLFF
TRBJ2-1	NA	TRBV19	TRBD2	TGTGCCAGTAGTATCCGGGGGGAAACCTACAATGAGCAGTTCTTC	CASSIRGETYNEQFF
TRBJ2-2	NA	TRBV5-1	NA	TGCGCCAGCAGCTTGATTACTAGATCGAACACCGGGGAGCTGTTTTTT	CASSLITRSNTGELFF
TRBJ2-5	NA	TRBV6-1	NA	TGTGCCAGCAGTGAAGGATCGGGTCGGGAGACCCAGTACTTC	CASSEGSGRETQYF
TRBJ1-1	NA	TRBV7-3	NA	TGTGCCAGCAGTCGCAATTGGGCAGACACTGAAGCTTTCTTT	CASSRNWADTEAFF
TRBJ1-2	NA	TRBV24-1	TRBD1	TGTGCCACCAGTGGCCTACCGGGACAGTTAGACTATGGCTACACCTTC	CATSGLPGQLDYGYTF
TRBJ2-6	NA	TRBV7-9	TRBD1	TGTGCCAGCAGCTTAAGCCAGGGGGCGCGTGGGGCCAACGTCCTGACTTTC	CASSLSQGARGANVLTF
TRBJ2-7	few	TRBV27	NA	TGTGCCAGCAGTTTTACAGGGATGGGCGAGCAGTACTTC	CASSFTGMGEQYF
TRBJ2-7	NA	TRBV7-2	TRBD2	TGTGCCAGCAGCAATTCGGGAGGGCCGAGAGAGCAGTACTTC	CASSNSGGPREQYF
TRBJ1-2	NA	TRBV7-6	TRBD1	TGTGCCAGCAGCCGCCAGGGGGCGGATGGCTACACCTTC	CASSRQGADGYTF
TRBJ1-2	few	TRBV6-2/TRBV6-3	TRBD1	TGTGCCAGCAGCCGGACCCCGGGACAGACCATATATGGCTACACCTTC	CASSRTPGQTIYGYTF
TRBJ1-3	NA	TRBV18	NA	TGTGCCAGCTCACCAGAACAGGTTTCCTCTGGAAACACCATATATTTT	CASSPEQVSSGNTIYF
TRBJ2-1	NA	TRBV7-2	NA	TGTGCCAGCAGCTTAGACAGATACAATGAGCAGTTCTTC	CASSLDRYNEQFF
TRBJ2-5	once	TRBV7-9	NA	TGTGCCAGCTTGCCATGGCAGACATACCAAGAGACCCAGTACTTC	CASLPWQTYQETQYF
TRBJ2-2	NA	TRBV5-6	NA	TGTGCCAGCAGCTTGGAGACACATCTTAACACCGGGGAGCTGTTTTTT	CASSLETHLNTGELFF
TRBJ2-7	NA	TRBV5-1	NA	TGCGCCAGCAGCTCGACAGGACCCTACGAGCAGTACTTC	CASSSTGPYEQYF
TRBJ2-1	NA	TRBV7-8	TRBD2	TGTGCCAGCAGCTTACTGAGACTAGCGGGGGAGGCGTTCTTC	CASSLLRLAGEAFF
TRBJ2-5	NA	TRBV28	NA	TGTGCCAGCAGTTGGTCCCAGAATCGAGAGACCCAGTACTTC	CASSWSQNRETQYF
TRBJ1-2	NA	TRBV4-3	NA	TGCGCCAGCAGCCAAGATCAATCCAGGGTCTATGGCTACACCTTC	CASSQDQSRVYGYTF
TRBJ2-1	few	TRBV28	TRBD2	TGTGCCAGCAGTTATAGGACTAGCGGGAGGATGAATGAGCAGTTCTTC	CASSYRTSGRMNEQFF
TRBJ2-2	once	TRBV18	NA	TGTGCCAGCTTCAGGGTGTCCGGGGAGCTGTTTTTT	CASFRVSGELFF
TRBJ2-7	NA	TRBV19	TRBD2	TGTGCCACCGGGGGGAGGGCCTACGAGCAGTACTTC	CATGGRAYEQYF
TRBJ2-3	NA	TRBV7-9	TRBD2	TGTGCCAGCAGTCCAGGCTGGACTAGCGGGAGTTTTGGCACAGATACGCAGTATTTT	CASSPGWTSGSFGTDTQYF
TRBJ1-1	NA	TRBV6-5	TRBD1	TGTGCCAGCACTCTTATCGGGACAGGGAGAACTGAAGCTTTCTTT	CASTLIGTGRTEAFF
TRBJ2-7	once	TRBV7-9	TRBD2	TGTGCCAGCAGCTTAGGGTTGGGCGGGAGTGACTACGAGCAGTACTTC	CASSLGLGGSDYEQYF
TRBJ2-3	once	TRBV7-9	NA	TGTGCCAGTGGTTTGGGTCGGGGCACAGATACGCAGTATTTT	CASGLGRGTDTQYF